The 22 T cell receptor beta chains below were found in one sample sequenced in a study of blood T cell repertoires in COVID-19. Assay: immunoSEQ multiplex PCR; the TCRdb copy retains only in-frame clones and omits some. The sample lists roughly 200,000 clones; roughly 85% were seen once. Sequenced: peripheral blood. Source of these receptors: a man aged 55-75 years with active or convalescent COVID-19.

The chain combines TRBV6-5 with TRBJ2-4, with 11 positions matching TRBD1. The CDR3 has 14 amino acids. V dropped 6 bases and J dropped 5; count of bases not matched to a gene: 3. CDR1 is MNHEY and CDR2 is SVGAGI in the germline V gene. In nucleotides, the CDR3 is TGTGCCAGCAGCAGGACAGGGGGCGAAAACATTCAGTACTTC. The encoded protein is CASSRTGGENIQYF.

DNA for the CDR3: TGTGCCAGCAGTTTCACGGGGAGCTCCTACAATGAGCAGTTCTTC. Translating gives CASSFTGSSYNEQFF. V is TRBV27 and J is TRBJ2-1, with a possible D match to TRBD2 (5 bases). Germline CDR1 and CDR2: MNHEY and SMNVEV (reference sequence). Trimming cost V 3 bases and J 0 bases, with 9 bases left between them. This CDR3 has 15 residues.

The chain combines TRBV27 with TRBJ2-7; D is uncertain. V lost 3 bases to trimming and J lost 2 bases, with 11 bases between them. The CDR3 is 14 amino acids. The germline CDR1 and CDR2 sequences are MNHEY and SMNVEV (reference sequence). The CDR3 loop is CASSFFPNAYEQYF. CDR3 nucleotide sequence: TGTGCCAGCAGTTTTTTCCCTAATGCCTACGAGCAGTACTTC.

Only one count was recorded for this clone. The rearrangement uses TRBV5-1 and TRBJ1-2; 8 bases map to TRBD1. Germline CDR1 SGHRS, CDR2 YFSETQ. CDR3 length: 11 amino acids. V shed 3 bases and J 11 bases; nucleotides not matched to a gene: 3. CDR3 sequence (DNA): TGCGCCAGCAGCTGGGACAGGATATACACCTTC. Its protein product is CASSWDRIYTF. The full variable domain, with the rest looked up from reference TRBV5-1 and TRBJ1-2, is KAGVTQTPRYLIKTRGQQVTLSCSPISGHRSVSWYQQTPGQGLQFLFEYFSETQRNKGNFPGRFSGRQFSNSRSEMNVSTLELGDSALYLCASSWDRIYTFGSGTRLTVV.

The chain has TRBV10-2 and TRBJ2-7; TRBD1 agrees at 9 bases. After removal of 11 bases from V and 4 bases from J, the junction contained 6 bases not matched to a gene. Germline-derived CDR1 and CDR2 are WSHSY and SAAADI. The CDR3 loop spans 12 amino acids. The CDR3 bases are TGCGCCGCAGGACAGGGGTTATACGAGCAGTACTTC. It yields the protein CAAGQGLYEQYF.

This chain connects TRBV11-2 to TRBJ2-7, with TRBD1 matching 8 bases. The CDR3 loop spans 17 amino acids. Germline CDR1 SGHAT, CDR2 FQNNGV. Trimming took 2 bases from V and 4 from J; bases not matched to a gene: 13. Written as DNA, the CDR3 is TGTGCCAGCAGCTTAAACCGGGACAGGCTGAGTTTATACGAGCAGTACTTC. This gives the protein CASSLNRDRLSLYEQYF.

This chain uses TRBV5-1 with TRBJ1-2; D perhaps matches TRBD1 (6 bases). Germline V gene data show CDR1 as SGHRS and CDR2 as YFSETQ. The V gene lost 1 base and the J gene lost 4 bases, with 26 bases spanning the gap. This CDR3 contains 19 residues. The CDR3 reads CASSLTGNLVPLSGYGYTF. DNA for the CDR3: TGCGCCAGCAGCTTGACAGGGAATCTCGTACCTTTGAGTGGCTATGGCTACACCTTC. Looking up the rest from reference TRBV5-1 and TRBJ1-2 gives the full variable domain: KAGVTQTPRYLIKTRGQQVTLSCSPISGHRSVSWYQQTPGQGLQFLFEYFSETQRNKGNFPGRFSGRQFSNSRSEMNVSTLELGDSALYLCASSLTGNLVPLSGYGYTFGSGTRLTVV.

This chain connects TRBV6-5 to TRBJ1-2; TRBD1 matches 8 bases. This CDR3 region has 13 residues. Germline CDR1 MNHEY, CDR2 SVGAGI. J lost 7 bases, V lost 6 bases, and 7 bases had no gene match. The CDR3 is CASSAGQGGGYTF. The CDR3 region has the DNA TGTGCCAGCAGCGCTGGACAGGGTGGTGGCTACACCTTC.

The rearrangement uses TRBV30 and TRBJ1-3, with TRBD1 as a possible D gene (5 bases). V lost 0 bases to trimming and J lost 0 bases, with 9 bases between them. CDR3 size: 15 residues. Germline lookup yields CDR1 GTSNPN and CDR2 SVGIG (reference sequence). CDR3 DNA: TGTGCCTGGAGTGTAGACAGACGCTCTGGAAACACCATATATTTT. Translating gives CAWSVDRRSGNTIYF. Filled out from reference TRBV30 and TRBJ1-3, the complete variable domain reads SQTIHQWPATLVQPVGSPLSLECTVEGTSNPNLYWYRQAAGRGLQLLFYSVGIGQISSEVPQNLSASRPQDRQFILSSKKLLLSDSGFYLCAWSVDRRSGNTIYFGEGSWLTVV.

The chain uses TRBV5-1 and TRBJ1-4, with 9 positions matching TRBD1. The trim removed 7 bases at V and 2 bases at J, leaving 0 bases unmatched. The CDR3 runs to 13 residues. The V gene's germline CDR1 is SGHRS and CDR2 YFSETQ. This chain's CDR3 is CASGTGTNEKLFF. The DNA for the CDR3 is TGCGCCAGCGGGACAGGGACTAATGAAAAACTGTTTTTT.

This clone came up a few times. CDR3 nucleotide sequence: TGTGCCAGCAGTTTTCCAGGCTCCTACGAGCAGTACTTC. Its protein is CASSFPGSYEQYF. V usage is TRBV12-3 or TRBV12-4 and J usage is TRBJ2-7; D ambiguous. The CDR3 loop spans 13 amino acids. The V end lost 3 bases, the J end lost 0 bases, and 6 bases lay between the germline ends.

This clone was observed a few times. The chain uses TRBV5-1 and TRBJ2-7, with D maybe TRBD1 (5 bases). Trimming removed 2 bases at V and 3 bases at J, with 21 bases between. This CDR3 comprises 17 residues. CDR1 is SGHRS, CDR2 YFSETQ, per germline. The CDR3 here is CASSLIRGHVENYEQYF. Here the CDR3 DNA reads TGCGCCAGCAGCTTAATCCGCGGACATGTGGAGAACTACGAGCAGTACTTC.

V gene TRBV7-3 combines with J gene TRBJ2-1; TRBD1 might be the D (6 bases). CDR3 length: 15 residues. Trimming removed 5 bases from V and 2 bases from J, with 13 bases in between. Germline CDR1 reads SGHTA; CDR2 reads FQGTGA. In DNA form, the CDR3 reads TGTGCCAGCAGCCCAGGGGCAGGGGCCTACAATGAGCAGTTCTTC. This translates into CASSPGAGAYNEQFF.

The chain carries TRBV10-1 and TRBJ1-1; possibly TRBD1 for D (6 bases). V was trimmed by 4 bases and J by 4 bases, leaving 10 bases between them. CDR3 length: 13 residues. Germline CDR1 and CDR2: WNHNN and SYGVQD (reference sequence). The CDR3 nucleotides read TGCGCCAGCAGTGGGGCCAGGGGCACTGAAGCTTTCTTT. It yields the protein CASSGARGTEAFF.

The CDR3 loop reads CASRRGGYTEAFF. CDR3 nucleotide sequence: TGTGCCAGCAGACGGGGGGGGTACACTGAAGCTTTCTTT. V gene TRBV12-3 or TRBV12-4 combines with J gene TRBJ1-1, with a possible D match to TRBD1 (5 bases). This CDR3 comprises 13 residues. V lost 6 bases and J lost 3, with 11 bases in between.

This sequence joins TRBV25-1 and TRBJ1-2; TRBD1 matches at 11 bases. After removal of 4 bases from V and 7 bases from J, the junction contained 8 bases not matched to a gene. Germline V CDR1 and CDR2: MGHDK, SYGVNS. This CDR3 contains 15 residues. CDR3 sequence reads: CASSGPGQGASGYTF. Written as DNA, the CDR3 is TGTGCCAGCAGTGGCCCCGGACAGGGGGCAAGTGGCTACACCTTC.

The chain is built from TRBV27 and TRBJ2-2; D unresolved. Between the trimmed V and J ends, which lost 3 bases and 5 bases, there was a span of 10 bases. The CDR3 loop spans 14 amino acids. Germline V gives CDR1 MNHEY, CDR2 SMNVEV (reference sequence). The CDR3, as DNA: TGTGCCAGCAGTTTCGGTCCCATTACCGGGGAGCTGTTTTTT. This gives the protein CASSFGPITGELFF.

This chain joins TRBV9 and TRBJ2-5; TRBD2 might be the D (6 bases). This CDR3 contains 15 residues. V lost 0 bases to trimming and J lost 4 bases, with 13 bases between them. Germline loops: CDR1 SGDLS, CDR2 YYNGEE. CDR3 amino acids: CASSVEGGLGETQYF. The CDR3 DNA reads TGTGCCAGCAGCGTAGAAGGAGGGCTGGGAGAGACCCAGTACTTC.

The CDR3 here is CASNPGTGTNYGYTF. In DNA, the CDR3 is TGTGCCAGCAATCCCGGGACAGGGACAAACTATGGCTACACCTTC. The chain recombines TRBV6-5 with TRBJ1-2; 9 bases agree with TRBD1. Germline CDR1 is MNHEY and CDR2 is SVGAGI. V shed 7 bases, J shed 2 bases, and the junction held 8 bases outside the gene matches. The CDR3 contains 15 residues.

The J gene is TRBJ2-2, the V gene TRBV6-5, with a tentative D call TRBD2 (6 bases). The germline V gene has CDR1 MNHEY and CDR2 SVGAGI. The length of the CDR3 is 14 residues. Between the trimmed V and J ends, which lost 2 bases and 6 bases, there was a span of 10 bases. CDR3 nucleotides: TGTGCCAGCAGTTACCTCGGGACTGCCGGGGAGCTGTTTTTT. It translates to CASSYLGTAGELFF.

The V call is TRBV7-6, the J call TRBJ2-5; D may be TRBD1 (6 bases). CDR1 and CDR2 (germline): SGHVS, FNYEAQ. Trimming took 1 base from V and 2 from J, leaving 8 bases between them. This CDR3 region has 14 residues. The CDR3 region is CASSLVTGQETQYF. In nucleotides, the CDR3 is TGTGCCAGCAGCTTAGTTACAGGGCAAGAGACCCAGTACTTC. Variable domain in full (rest from reference TRBV7-6 and TRBJ2-5): GAGVSQSPRYKVTKRGQDVALRCDPISGHVSLYWYRQALGQGPEFLTYFNYEAQQDKSGLPNDRFSAERPEGSISTLTIQRTEQRDSAMYRCASSLVTGQETQYFGPGTRLLVL.

The rearrangement joins TRBV7-3 to TRBJ2-1; D is perhaps TRBD1 (6 bases). V was pared by 0 bases and J by 9 bases, with 18 bases between. This CDR3 region has 16 residues. Germline V lookup: CDR1 SGHTA, CDR2 FQGTGA. The chain's CDR3 is CASSLTGGGLATEQFF. CDR3 in DNA: TGTGCCAGCAGCTTAACGGGTGGGGGCCTAGCTACTGAGCAGTTCTTC.